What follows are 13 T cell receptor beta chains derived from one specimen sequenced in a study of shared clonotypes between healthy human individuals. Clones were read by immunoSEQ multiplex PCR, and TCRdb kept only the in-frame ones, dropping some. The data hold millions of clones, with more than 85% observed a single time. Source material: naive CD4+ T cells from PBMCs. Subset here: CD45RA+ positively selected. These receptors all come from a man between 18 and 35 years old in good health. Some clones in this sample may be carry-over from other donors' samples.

The CDR3 coding sequence is TGTGCCAGCAGTTCACAGGAGAACACTGAAGCTTTCTTT. Residues: CASSSQENTEAFF. This sequence joins TRBV6-6 and TRBJ1-1; D is possibly TRBD1 (5 bases). This CDR3 is built from 13 residues. The V gene lost 4 bases and the J gene lost 1 base, with 7 bases spanning the gap. In germline, CDR1 is MNHNY, CDR2 SVGAGI (reference sequence).

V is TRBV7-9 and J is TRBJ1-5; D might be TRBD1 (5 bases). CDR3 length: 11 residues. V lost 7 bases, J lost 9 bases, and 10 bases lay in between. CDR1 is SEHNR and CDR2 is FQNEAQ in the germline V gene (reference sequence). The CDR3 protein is CASTSGGPQHF. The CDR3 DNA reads TGTGCCAGCACCTCCGGGGGGCCCCAGCATTTT.

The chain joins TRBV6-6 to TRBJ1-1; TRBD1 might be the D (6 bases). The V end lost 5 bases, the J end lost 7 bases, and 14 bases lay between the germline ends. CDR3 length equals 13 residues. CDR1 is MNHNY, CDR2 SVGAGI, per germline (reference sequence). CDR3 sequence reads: CASSRTGGGEAFF. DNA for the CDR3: TGTGCCAGCAGTCGAACGGGGGGCGGTGAAGCTTTCTTT.

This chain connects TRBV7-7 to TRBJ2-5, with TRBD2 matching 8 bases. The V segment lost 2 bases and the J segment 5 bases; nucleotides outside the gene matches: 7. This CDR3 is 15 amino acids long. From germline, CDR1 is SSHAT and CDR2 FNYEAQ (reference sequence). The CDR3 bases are TGTGCCAGCAGCTTATGGGCGGGGGGCGCCGAGACCCAGTACTTC. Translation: CASSLWAGGAETQYF.

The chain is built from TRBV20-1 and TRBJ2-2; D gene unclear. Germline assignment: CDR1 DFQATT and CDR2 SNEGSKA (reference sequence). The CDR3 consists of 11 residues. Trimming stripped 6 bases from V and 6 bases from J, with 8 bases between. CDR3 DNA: TGCAGTGCCATCTTACCCGGGGAGCTGTTTTTT. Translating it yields CSAILPGELFF.

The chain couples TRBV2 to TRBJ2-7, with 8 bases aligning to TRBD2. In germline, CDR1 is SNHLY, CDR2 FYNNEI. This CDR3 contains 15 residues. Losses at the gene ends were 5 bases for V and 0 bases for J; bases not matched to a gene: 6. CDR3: CASSPRGVISYEQYF. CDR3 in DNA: TGTGCCAGCAGTCCGCGGGGGGTAATCTCCTACGAGCAGTACTTC.

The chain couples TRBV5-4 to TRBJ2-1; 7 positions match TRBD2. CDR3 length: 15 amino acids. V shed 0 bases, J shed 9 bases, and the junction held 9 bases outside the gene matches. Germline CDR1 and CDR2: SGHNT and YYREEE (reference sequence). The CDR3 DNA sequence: TGTGCCAGCAGCTTGGGGCGGGGAGGGCCGGTTGAGCAGTTCTTC. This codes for CASSLGRGGPVEQFF.

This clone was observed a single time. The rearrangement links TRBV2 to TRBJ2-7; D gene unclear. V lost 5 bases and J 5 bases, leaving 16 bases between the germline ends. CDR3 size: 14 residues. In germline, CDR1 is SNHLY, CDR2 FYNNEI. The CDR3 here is CASSLPISTNEQYF. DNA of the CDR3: TGTGCCAGCAGTCTCCCCATCTCTACAAACGAGCAGTACTTC.

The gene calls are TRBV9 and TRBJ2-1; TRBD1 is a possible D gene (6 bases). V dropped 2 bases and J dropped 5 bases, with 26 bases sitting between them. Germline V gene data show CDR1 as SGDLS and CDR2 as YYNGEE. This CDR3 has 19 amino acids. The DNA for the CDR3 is TGTGCCAGCAGCGTTAGTACGAATGACCGAGGGGACAACAACAATGAGCAGTTCTTC. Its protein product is CASSVSTNDRGDNNNEQFF.

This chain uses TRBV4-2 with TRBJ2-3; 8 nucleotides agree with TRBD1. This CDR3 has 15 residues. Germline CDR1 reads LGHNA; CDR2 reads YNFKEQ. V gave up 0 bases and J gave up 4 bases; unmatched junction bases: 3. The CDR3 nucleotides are TGTGCCAGCAGCCAAGACAGGGGGCAGGCAGATACGCAGTATTTT. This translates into CASSQDRGQADTQYF.

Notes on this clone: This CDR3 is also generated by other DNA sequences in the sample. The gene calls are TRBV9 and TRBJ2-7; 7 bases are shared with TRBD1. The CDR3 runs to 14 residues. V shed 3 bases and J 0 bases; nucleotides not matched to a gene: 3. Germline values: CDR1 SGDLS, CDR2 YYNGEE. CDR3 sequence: CASSATGASYEQYF. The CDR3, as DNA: TGTGCCAGCAGCGCAACAGGGGCCTCCTACGAGCAGTACTTC.

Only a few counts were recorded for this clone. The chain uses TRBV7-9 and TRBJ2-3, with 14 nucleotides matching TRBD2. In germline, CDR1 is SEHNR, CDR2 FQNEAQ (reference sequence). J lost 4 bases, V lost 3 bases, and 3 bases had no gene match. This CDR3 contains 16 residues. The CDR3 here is CASSLMGLAGADTQYF. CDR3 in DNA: TGTGCCAGCAGCTTGATGGGACTAGCGGGAGCAGATACGCAGTATTTT.

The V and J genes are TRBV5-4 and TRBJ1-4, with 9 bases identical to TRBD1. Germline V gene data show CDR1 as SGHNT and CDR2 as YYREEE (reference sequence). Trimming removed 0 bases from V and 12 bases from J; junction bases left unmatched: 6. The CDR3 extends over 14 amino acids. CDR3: CASSLVGQGDQLFF. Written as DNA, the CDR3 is TGTGCCAGCAGCTTGGTGGGACAGGGCGATCAACTGTTTTTT.